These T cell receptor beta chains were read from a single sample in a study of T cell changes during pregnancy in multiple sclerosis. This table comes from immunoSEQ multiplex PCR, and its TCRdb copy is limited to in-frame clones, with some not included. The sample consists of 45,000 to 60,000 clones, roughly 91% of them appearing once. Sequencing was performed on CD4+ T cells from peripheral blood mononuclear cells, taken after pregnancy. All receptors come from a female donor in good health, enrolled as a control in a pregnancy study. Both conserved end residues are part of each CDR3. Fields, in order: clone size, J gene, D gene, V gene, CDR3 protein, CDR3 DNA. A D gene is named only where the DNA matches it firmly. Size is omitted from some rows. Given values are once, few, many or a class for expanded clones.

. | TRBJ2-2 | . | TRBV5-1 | CASSISPGGELFF | TGCGCCAGCAGCATATCCCCGGGCGGGGAGCTGTTTTTT
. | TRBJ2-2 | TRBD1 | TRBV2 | CASSAGQGSGTGELFF | TGTGCCAGCAGTGCCGGACAGGGCTCGGGCACCGGGGAGCTGTTTTTT
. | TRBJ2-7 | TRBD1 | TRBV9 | CASSPLSMSGGDEQYF | TGTGCCAGCAGCCCGCTTTCGATGTCAGGGGGCGACGAGCAGTACTTC
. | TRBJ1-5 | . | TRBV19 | CASSLVNRNQPQHF | TGTGCCAGTAGTCTCGTTAATCGGAATCAGCCCCAGCATTTT
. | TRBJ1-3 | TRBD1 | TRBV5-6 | CASSFPGTGGPGNTIYF | TGTGCCAGCAGCTTTCCCGGGACAGGGGGCCCTGGAAACACCATATATTTT
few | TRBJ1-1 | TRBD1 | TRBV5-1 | CASNRGTEAFF | TGCGCCAGCAACAGGGGAACTGAAGCTTTCTTT
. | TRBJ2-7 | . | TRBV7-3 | CASSSTHGYEQYF | TGTGCCAGCAGCTCCACACATGGCTACGAGCAGTACTTC
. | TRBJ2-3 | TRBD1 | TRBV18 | CASSSGTAGDTQYF | TGTGCCAGCTCATCAGGGACAGCTGGAGATACGCAGTATTTT
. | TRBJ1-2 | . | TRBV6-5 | CASSTDSGYGYTF | TGTGCCAGCAGTACCGACAGCGGGTATGGCTACACCTTC
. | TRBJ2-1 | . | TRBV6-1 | CASSPRWDAGEQFF | TGTGCCAGCAGTCCCCGGTGGGATGCGGGTGAGCAGTTCTTC
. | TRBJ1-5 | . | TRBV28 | CASSDERPAFGSNQPQHF | TGTGCCAGTTCCGACGAGCGGCCGGCCTTTGGGAGCAATCAGCCCCAGCATTTT
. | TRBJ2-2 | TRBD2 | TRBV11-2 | CASSLGLAGYTGELFF | TGTGCCAGCAGCTTAGGACTAGCGGGCTACACCGGGGAGCTGTTTTTT
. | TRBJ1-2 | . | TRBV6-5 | CASSSDLIYGYTF | TGTGCCAGCAGTTCAGATCTGATCTATGGCTACACCTTC
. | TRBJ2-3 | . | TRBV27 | CASSSRPNSQGDTQYF | TGTGCCAGCAGCTCCCGACCAAACTCTCAGGGAGATACGCAGTATTTT
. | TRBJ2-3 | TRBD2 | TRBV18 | CASSPISRLAGTDTQYF | TGTGCCAGCTCACCAATCTCCCGACTAGCGGGCACAGATACGCAGTATTTT
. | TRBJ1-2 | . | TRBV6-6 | CASSYSRGNYGYTF | TGTGCCAGCAGTTACTCAAGAGGTAACTATGGCTACACCTTC
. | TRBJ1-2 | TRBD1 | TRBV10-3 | CAIRSDRDYGYTF | TGTGCCATCAGGTCCGACAGGGACTATGGCTACACCTTC
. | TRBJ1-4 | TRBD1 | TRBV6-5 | CASRGQDNEKLFF | TGTGCCAGCAGGGGACAGGATAATGAAAAACTGTTTTTT
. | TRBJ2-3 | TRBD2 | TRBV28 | CASRSRLAEVNTQYF | TGTGCCAGCAGATCCCGACTAGCGGAAGTAAATACGCAGTATTTT
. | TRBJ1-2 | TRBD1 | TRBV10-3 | CAISGGQRLSNYGYTF | TGTGCCATCAGTGGGGGACAGAGACTGTCTAACTATGGCTACACCTTC
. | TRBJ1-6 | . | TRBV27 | CASSQYRDSPLHF | TGTGCCAGCAGTCAGTACAGGGATTCACCCCTCCACTTT
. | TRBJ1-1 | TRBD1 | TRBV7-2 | CASSFPAGGGTEAFF | TGTGCCAGCAGCTTCCCCGCAGGGGGCGGGACTGAAGCTTTCTTT
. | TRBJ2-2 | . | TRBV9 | CASSVVDSYGELFF | TGTGCCAGCAGCGTAGTGGACAGCTACGGGGAGCTGTTTTTT
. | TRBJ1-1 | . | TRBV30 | CAWERGGTEAFF | TGTGCCTGGGAACGGGGGGGCACTGAAGCTTTCTTT